The rows below give T cell receptor beta chains drawn from one sample of a study of T cell repertoires in cytomegalovirus infection. No antigen is known for these receptors. From the reads, TCRdb called clonotypes with MiXCR, one entry per CDR3 protein. The repertoire consists of fewer than 1,000,000 distinct CDR3 sequences, with 30% to 40% occurring once and the leading ten covering around 15%. The material sequenced was cultured CD8+ T cells from PBMCs, taken from culture after CMV antigen stimulation. The receptors derive from a human donor in good health (CMV status not recorded). Some clones in this sample may be carry-over from other donors' samples. The CDR3 runs from the conserved cysteine through the conserved F or W. The D gene is left open where the match is weak. Size is stated for part of the rows, as once, few or many counts, or as a class when the clone is expanded.

D gene,clone size,J gene,V gene,CDR3 protein,CDR3 DNA
TRBD1,-,TRBJ2-6,TRBV19,CATPAPTGLGANVLTF,TGTGCCACCCCGGCCCCGACAGGGCTTGGGGCCAACGTCCTGACTTTC
TRBD1,-,TRBJ2-7,TRBV10-3,CAIRTDRAEQYF,TGTGCCATCAGGACGGACAGGGCCGAGCAGTACTTC
-,-,TRBJ1-1,TRBV15,CATSRDSSPGMNTEAFF,TGTGCCACCAGCAGAGATTCATCTCCGGGGATGAACACTGAAGCTTTCTTT
-,many,TRBJ2-5,TRBV7-2,CASSPLLLVQETQYF,TGTGCCAGCAGCCCCCTCCTACTAGTGCAAGAGACCCAGTACTTC
TRBD2,few,TRBJ2-1,TRBV7-3,CASSLNSGGPNNEQFF,TGTGCCAGCAGCCTCAATAGCGGGGGGCCCAACAATGAGCAGTTCTTC
-,-,TRBJ1-2,TRBV27,CASSFTGRGAYYGYTF,TGTGCCAGCAGTTTCACGGGCCGGGGGGCTTACTATGGCTACACCTTC
TRBD1,-,TRBJ1-4,TRBV20-1,CSASGTGREKLFF,TGCAGTGCCTCCGGGACAGGGAGGGAAAAACTGTTTTTT
-,-,TRBJ1-2,TRBV19,CASSTPWTGYGYTF,TGTGCCAGTAGTACACCTTGGACGGGCTATGGCTACACCTTC
-,-,TRBJ2-3,TRBV29-1,CSVGTDTQYF,TGCAGCGTTGGAACAGATACGCAGTATTTT
TRBD2,-,TRBJ2-2,TRBV7-9,CASSPEGTSGFNTGELFF,TGTGCCAGCAGCCCCGAGGGGACTAGCGGGTTTAACACCGGGGAGCTGTTTTTT
-,once,TRBJ2-3,TRBV4-1,CASSQAEDTQYF,TGCGCCAGCAGCCAAGCCGAAGATACGCAGTATTTT
-,many,TRBJ1-1,TRBV7-9,CASSFFQGNTEAFF,TGTGCCAGCAGCTTTTTCCAGGGTAACACTGAAGCTTTCTTT
-,-,TRBJ2-1,TRBV6-5,CASSFPGSPNEQFF,TGTGCCAGCAGTTTTCCCGGGTCCCCAAATGAGCAGTTCTTC
-,many,TRBJ1-4,TRBV7-2,CASSPARGRSEKLFF,TGTGCCAGCAGCCCAGCTCGGGGGCGAAGTGAAAAACTGTTTTTT
-,-,TRBJ1-1,TRBV6-5,CASSYSPQMNTEAFF,TGTGCCAGCAGTTACTCCCCCCAGATGAACACTGAAGCTTTCTTT
-,once,TRBJ2-1,TRBV6-5,CASSSFPEHSQGQFF,TGTGCCAGCAGTTCATTCCCGGAACACTCACAGGGGCAGTTCTTC
-,many,TRBJ2-3,TRBV12-3/TRBV12-4,CASSFGADTQYF,TGTGCCAGCTCCTTCGGGGCTGATACGCAGTATTTT
-,few,TRBJ1-1,TRBV5-6,CASSLGPRFEDTEAFF,TGTGCCAGCAGCTTGGGGCCCAGATTCGAGGACACTGAAGCTTTCTTT
TRBD1,-,TRBJ2-7,TRBV7-9,CASSSRTGLYEQYF,TGTGCCAGCAGCTCGCGGACAGGTCTTTACGAGCAGTACTTC
-,few,TRBJ2-2,TRBV10-3,CAIREGRTGELFF,TGTGCCATCAGAGAGGGGAGGACCGGGGAGCTGTTTTTT
-,-,TRBJ1-1,TRBV27,CASSVIWGMNTEAFF,TGTGCCAGCAGTGTAATATGGGGGATGAACACTGAAGCTTTCTTT
-,-,TRBJ2-1,TRBV7-3,CASSSVSEPGNEQFF,TGTGCCAGCAGCTCAGTTTCGGAGCCTGGGAATGAGCAGTTCTTC
-,-,TRBJ2-7,TRBV5-8,CASSDTAFYEQYF,TGTGCCAGCAGCGATACAGCATTCTACGAGCAGTACTTC
-,-,TRBJ2-1,TRBV9,CASSARTGLNEQFF,TGTGCCAGCAGCGCACGCACAGGCCTCAATGAGCAGTTCTTC
TRBD1,-,TRBJ1-5,TRBV6-2/TRBV6-3,CASTPTPTGALEPQHF,TGTGCCAGCACACCGACCCCCACAGGGGCCCTAGAGCCCCAGCATTTT
-,-,TRBJ1-2,TRBV12-3/TRBV12-4,CASSFVEGPFYGYTF,TGTGCCAGCAGTTTTGTAGAGGGCCCTTTCTATGGCTACACCTTC
-,-,TRBJ2-1,TRBV12-3/TRBV12-4,CASTLVRGNNEQFF,TGTGCCAGCACTCTGGTAAGGGGTAACAATGAGCAGTTCTTC
-,-,TRBJ1-1,TRBV15,CATSRITRPGEAFF,TGTGCCACCAGCAGAATAACAAGGCCTGGCGAAGCTTTCTTT
TRBD2,many,TRBJ2-3,TRBV7-6,CASSAVRASGSTDTQYF,TGTGCCAGCAGCGCCGTAAGGGCTAGCGGTAGCACAGATACGCAGTATTTT